These 2 T cell receptor beta chains came from one sample sequenced in a study of shared clonotypes between healthy human individuals. Produced via immunoSEQ multiplex PCR; TCRdb's table is partial and in-frame only. Of 2 million to 3 million clones listed, approximately 90% are singletons. Specimen: naive CD4+ T cells sorted from blood. Subset in this sample: CD45RA+ positively selected. The receptor source for this set is a man aged 18 to 35 in good health.

The gene calls are TRBV9 and TRBJ2-3; D remains unclear. The V and J ends lost 1 base and 2 bases respectively, with 8 bases between them. Germline CDR1 is SGDLS and CDR2 is YYNGEE. There are 14 residues in the CDR3. DNA for the CDR3: TGTGCCAGCAGCGTATCCGGCGCCACAGATACGCAGTATTTT. Amino acid sequence: CASSVSGATDTQYF.

The chain has TRBV5-4 and TRBJ2-2, with 11 bases aligning to TRBD2. The germline gives CDR1 SGHNT, CDR2 YYREEE (reference sequence). This CDR3 is built from 16 residues. With 3 bases clipped from V and 3 bases from J, the junction kept 4 bases outside the gene matches. The CDR3 region is CASSSRLAGHTGELFF. The CDR3 region has the DNA TGTGCCAGCAGCTCACGACTAGCGGGACACACCGGGGAGCTGTTTTTT.